The TCR beta chain under discussion was sequenced for a study of T-cell reconstitution after alpha-beta-depleted transplantation in children. This clonotype was seen a handful of times. Researchers prepared the TCRbeta library using unique molecular identifiers, the study reports. TCRdb reprocessed the PCR reads via MiXCR and lists one record per CDR3 protein. The repertoire holds roughly 610,000 distinct CDR3 sequences, roughly a tenth seen once, with roughly 4% in the top ten. Germline CDR1 and CDR2: SGHAT and FQNNGV. The CDR3 totals 16 residues. V lost 3 bases and J 1 base, leaving 15 bases between the germline ends.

J is TRBJ1-1 and V is TRBV11-2; possible D gene TRBD1, 6 bases. The receptor's source is a human donor who donated a stem cell graft to a child with acute myeloid leukemia. Sequencing was performed on PBMCs from the stem cell graft donor, taken from the stem cell graft. For the CDR3, the DNA is TGTGCCAGCAGCTTGTCGGGGAGGGGGACGAACACTGAAGCTTTCTTT. Translation: CASSLSGRGTNTEAFF. Filled out from reference TRBV11-2 and TRBJ1-1, the complete variable domain reads EAGVAQSPRYKIIEKRQSVAFWCNPISGHATLYWYQQILGQGPKLLIQFQNNGVVDDSQLPKDRFSAERLKGVDSTLKIQPAKLEDSAVYLCASSLSGRGTNTEAFFGQGTRLTVV.